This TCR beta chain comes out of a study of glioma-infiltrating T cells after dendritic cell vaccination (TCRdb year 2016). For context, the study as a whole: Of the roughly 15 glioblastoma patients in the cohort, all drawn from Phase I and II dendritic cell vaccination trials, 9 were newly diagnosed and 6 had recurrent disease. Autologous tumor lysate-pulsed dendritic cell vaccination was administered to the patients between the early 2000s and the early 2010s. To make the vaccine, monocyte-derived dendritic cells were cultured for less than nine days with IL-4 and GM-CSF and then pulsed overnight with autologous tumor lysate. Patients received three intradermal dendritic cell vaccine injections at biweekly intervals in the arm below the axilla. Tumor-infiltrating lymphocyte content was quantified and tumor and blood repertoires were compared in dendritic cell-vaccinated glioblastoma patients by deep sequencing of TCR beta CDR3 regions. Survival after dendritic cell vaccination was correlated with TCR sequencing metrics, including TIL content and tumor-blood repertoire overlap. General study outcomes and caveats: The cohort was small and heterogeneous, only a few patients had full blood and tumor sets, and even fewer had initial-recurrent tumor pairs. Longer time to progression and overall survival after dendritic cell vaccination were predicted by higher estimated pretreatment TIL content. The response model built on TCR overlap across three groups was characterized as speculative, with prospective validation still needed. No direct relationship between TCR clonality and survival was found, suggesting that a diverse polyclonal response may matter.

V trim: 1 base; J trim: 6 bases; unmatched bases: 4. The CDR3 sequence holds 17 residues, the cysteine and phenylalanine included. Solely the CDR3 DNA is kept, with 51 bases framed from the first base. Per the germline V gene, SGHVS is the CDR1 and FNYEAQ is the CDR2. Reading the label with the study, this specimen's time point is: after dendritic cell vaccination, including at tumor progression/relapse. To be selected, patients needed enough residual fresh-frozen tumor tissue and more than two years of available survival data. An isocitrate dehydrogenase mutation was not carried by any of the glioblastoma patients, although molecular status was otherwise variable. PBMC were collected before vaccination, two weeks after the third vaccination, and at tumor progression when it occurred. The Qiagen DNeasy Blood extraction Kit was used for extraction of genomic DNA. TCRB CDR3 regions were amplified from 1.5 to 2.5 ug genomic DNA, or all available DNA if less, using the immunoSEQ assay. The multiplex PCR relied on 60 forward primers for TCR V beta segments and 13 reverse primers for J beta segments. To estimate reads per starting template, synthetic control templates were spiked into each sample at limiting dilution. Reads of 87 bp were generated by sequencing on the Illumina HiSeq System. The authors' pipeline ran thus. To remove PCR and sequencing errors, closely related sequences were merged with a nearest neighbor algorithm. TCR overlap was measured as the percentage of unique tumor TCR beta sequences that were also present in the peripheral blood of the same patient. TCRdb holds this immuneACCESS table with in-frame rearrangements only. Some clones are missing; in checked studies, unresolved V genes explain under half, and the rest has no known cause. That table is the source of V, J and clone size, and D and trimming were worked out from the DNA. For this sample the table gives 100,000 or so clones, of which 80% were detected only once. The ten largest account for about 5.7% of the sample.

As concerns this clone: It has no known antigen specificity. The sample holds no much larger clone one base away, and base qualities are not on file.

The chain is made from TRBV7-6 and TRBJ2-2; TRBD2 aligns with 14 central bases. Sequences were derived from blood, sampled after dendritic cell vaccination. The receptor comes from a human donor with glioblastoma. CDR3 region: CASSLGLAGGPAGELFF. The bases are TGTGCCAGCAGCTTAGGACTAGCGGGAGGGCCCGCCGGGGAGCTGTTTTTT.